A single sample gave rise to the 29 T cell receptor beta chains below, sequenced in a study of cytomegalovirus exposure and HLA in healthy donors (dated by TCRdb to the late 2010s). The library was prepared using the immunoSEQ multiplex PCR assay. The multiplex PCR relied on a mix of 60 forward primers for TCR Vbeta segments and 13 reverse primers for TCR Jbeta segments. TCRdb took over this immuneACCESS table, retaining in-frame rearrangements with V and J assigned. Such tables are incomplete; in checked studies, under half of the missing clones stem from an unresolved V gene, and the remainder is unexplained. The table held for this sample gives 90,000 to 130,000 clones. Roughly 3.7% of the sample is held by the ten biggest clonotypes. Source material: PBMCs. Receptors were obtained from a man aged 25-45 years in good health and CMV-seronegative.

The V gene is TRBV11-2, the J gene TRBJ2-2; a possible D gene is TRBD2 (5 bases). V lost 4 bases and J 4 bases, leaving 13 bases between the germline ends. The CDR3 loop spans 15 amino acids. The germline CDR1 and CDR2 sequences are SGHAT and FQNNGV. The CDR3 region has the DNA TGTGCCAGCAGCTATCCGGCTAGCTCCACCGGGGAGCTGTTTTTT. Its protein is CASSYPASSTGELFF.

The CDR3 nucleotides read TGTGCCAGCAGATCCGGGACTAGCGGGGGATACGAGCAGTACTTC. Translation gives CASRSGTSGGYEQYF. The chain joins TRBV6-1 to TRBJ2-7; 14 nucleotides agree with TRBD2. This CDR3 spans 15 amino acids. J was trimmed by 4 bases and V by 6 bases; bases with no gene match: 5. The germline CDR1 and CDR2 sequences are MNHNS and SASEGT.

The chain couples TRBV7-9 to TRBJ1-1; TRBD1 matches 8 bases. The CDR3 extends over 14 amino acids. Germline V gene sequence: CDR1 SEHNR, CDR2 FQNEAQ (reference sequence). V dropped 4 bases and J dropped 5; count of bases not matched to a gene: 6. CDR3 in DNA: TGTGCCAGCAGCTCGGACAGGGTGGGGACTGAAGCTTTCTTT. This codes for CASSSDRVGTEAFF.

The rearrangement joins TRBV2 to TRBJ2-3, with TRBD2 as a possible D gene (6 bases). The V and J ends lost 6 bases and 1 base respectively, with 20 bases between them. Germline CDR1 is SNHLY and CDR2 is FYNNEI. CDR3 size: 17 residues. The CDR3 DNA follows: TGTGCCAGCAGGCTAACGGGGGTTCTGGGAGGCACAGATACGCAGTATTTT. It translates to CASRLTGVLGGTDTQYF.

The chain employs TRBV7-9 and TRBJ1-2, with D perhaps TRBD1 (6 bases). The germline gives CDR1 SEHNR, CDR2 FQNEAQ (reference sequence). This CDR3 is built from 12 residues. V lost 5 bases and J 9 bases, leaving 13 bases between the germline ends. The CDR3 DNA is TGTGCCAGCAGCCAACGGGACAATCGCTACACCTTC. Its translation is CASSQRDNRYTF. Supplemented by reference TRBV7-9 and TRBJ1-2, the full variable domain reads DTGVSQNPRHKITKRGQNVTFRCDPISEHNRLYWYRQTLGQGPEFLTYFQNEAQLEKSRLLSDRFSAERPKGSFSTLEIQRTEQGDSAMYLCASSQRDNRYTFGSGTRLTVV.

The chain is built from TRBV6-5 and TRBJ2-1, with D tentatively TRBD2 (5 bases). CDR3 length: 15 amino acids. The V end lost 4 bases, the J end lost 5 bases, and 15 bases lay between the germline ends. Germline V gene data show CDR1 as MNHEY and CDR2 as SVGAGI. The DNA for the CDR3 is TGTGCCAGCAGTTCTCACGGGGTAGGAGACAATGAGCAGTTCTTC. This codes for CASSSHGVGDNEQFF.

This rearrangement joins TRBV7-2 to TRBJ1-1, with D uncertain. From germline, CDR1 is SGHTA and CDR2 FQGNSA. CDR3 size: 16 residues. V dropped 5 bases and J dropped 0 bases, with 16 bases sitting between them. CDR3 amino acids: CASSPYEGLMNTEAFF. In DNA form, the CDR3 reads TGTGCCAGCAGCCCCTATGAGGGTCTAATGAACACTGAAGCTTTCTTT.

J is TRBJ1-5 and V is TRBV28, with a possible D match to TRBD1 (6 bases). The length of the CDR3 is 17 residues. With 5 bases removed from V and 5 bases from J, the gap between germline ends came to 22 bases. From germline, CDR1 is MDHEN and CDR2 SYDVKM. The CDR3: CASSLTWAVQGYQPQHF. CDR3 in DNA: TGTGCCAGCAGTCTGACTTGGGCGGTACAGGGATATCAGCCCCAGCATTTT.

The chain carries TRBV28 and TRBJ1-2; D is undetermined. From germline, CDR1 is MDHEN and CDR2 SYDVKM. Trimming took 6 bases from V and 3 from J, leaving 8 bases between them. The CDR3 consists of 12 residues. CDR3 protein: CASSWRDYGYTF. CDR3 sequence (DNA): TGTGCCAGCAGCTGGCGGGACTATGGCTACACCTTC.

The chain employs TRBV5-6 and TRBJ2-4; D uncertain. V was cut by 2 bases and J by 3 bases, with 9 bases left in between. CDR3 size: 14 residues. CDR1 SGHDT and CDR2 YYEEEE come from the germline V gene. CDR3 protein: CASSLLPGKNIQYF. The CDR3 DNA follows: TGTGCCAGCAGCTTACTTCCGGGCAAAAACATTCAGTACTTC. Full variable domain (rest looked up from reference TRBV5-6 and TRBJ2-4): DAGVTQSPTHLIKTRGQQVTLRCSPKSGHDTVSWYQQALGQGPQFIFQYYEEEERQRGNFPDRFSGHQFPNYSSELNVNALLLGDSALYLCASSLLPGKNIQYFGAGTRLSVL.

The chain uses TRBV27 and TRBJ2-6, with 9 bases identical to TRBD1. The V segment lost 3 bases and the J segment 4 bases; nucleotides outside the gene matches: 7. Germline CDR1 reads MNHEY; CDR2 reads SMNVEV (reference sequence). The length of the CDR3 is 17 residues. The CDR3 reads CASSFAGTGMGANVLTF. DNA for the CDR3: TGTGCCAGCAGTTTCGCCGGGACAGGGATGGGGGCCAACGTCCTGACTTTC.

This chain joins TRBV4-2 and TRBJ2-5, with TRBD2 as a possible D gene (5 bases). CDR1 is LGHNA, CDR2 YNFKEQ, per germline. CDR3 length equals 17 residues. V lost 0 bases and J 2 bases, leaving 16 bases between the germline ends. The CDR3 spells CASSQDRLGAEQETQYF. The CDR3 coding sequence is TGTGCCAGCAGCCAAGATAGACTTGGAGCGGAGCAAGAGACCCAGTACTTC.

The V and J genes are TRBV7-9 and TRBJ2-5, with a possible D match to TRBD2 (6 bases). CDR3 length: 18 amino acids. Per the germline V gene, CDR1 is SEHNR and CDR2 is FQNEAQ (reference sequence). With 1 base removed from V and 3 bases from J, the gap between germline ends came to 21 bases. The CDR3 protein is CASSLGGPGERPKETQYF. CDR3 bases: TGTGCCAGCAGCTTAGGGGGACCGGGGGAACGGCCCAAAGAGACCCAGTACTTC. Drawing the rest from reference TRBV7-9 and TRBJ2-5, the complete variable domain is DTGVSQNPRHKITKRGQNVTFRCDPISEHNRLYWYRQTLGQGPEFLTYFQNEAQLEKSRLLSDRFSAERPKGSFSTLEIQRTEQGDSAMYLCASSLGGPGERPKETQYFGPGTRLLVL.

The rearrangement joins TRBV4-3 to TRBJ2-2; D call uncertain. The CDR3 is 14 amino acids. CDR1 and CDR2 from the germline V gene are LGHNA and YSLEER. V lost 2 bases to trimming and J lost 7 bases, with 11 bases between them. CDR3 sequence: CASSQRDAYGELFF. In DNA form, the CDR3 reads TGCGCCAGCAGCCAAAGAGATGCATACGGGGAGCTGTTTTTT.

The chain uses TRBV7-8 and TRBJ2-1; 8 positions match TRBD2. The germline V gene encodes CDR1 SGHVS and CDR2 FQNEAQ. Losses at the gene ends were 5 bases for V and 0 bases for J; bases not matched to a gene: 6. The CDR3 runs to 16 residues. CDR3 residues: CASSLGGGFSYNEQFF. The CDR3 coding sequence is TGTGCCAGCAGCCTCGGGGGGGGATTCTCCTACAATGAGCAGTTCTTC.

The rearrangement links TRBV28 to TRBJ1-3, with no clear D. This CDR3 region has 15 residues. Germline V lookup: CDR1 MDHEN, CDR2 SYDVKM. With 4 bases removed from V and 0 bases from J, the gap between germline ends came to 10 bases. For the CDR3, the DNA is TGTGCCAGCAGTTCCCAGGCGTACTCTGGAAACACCATATATTTT. Amino acids: CASSSQAYSGNTIYF. Complete variable domain (other parts from reference TRBV28 and TRBJ1-3): DVKVTQSSRYLVKRTGEKVFLECVQDMDHENMFWYRQDPGLGLRLIYFSYDVKMKEKGDIPEGYSVSREKKERFSLILESASTNQTSMYLCASSSQAYSGNTIYFGEGSWLTVV.

The chain carries TRBV12-5 and TRBJ2-1, with D perhaps TRBD1 (5 bases). Looked up from germline, CDR1 is LGHNT and CDR2 is FRNRAP. This CDR3 spans 17 amino acids. Trimming left V 1 base short and J 4 bases short, with 17 bases between. CDR3 sequence (DNA): TGTGCTAGTGGTTTGGACCTCTTCCAGGGTGTTTACAATGAGCAGTTCTTC. Translation: CASGLDLFQGVYNEQFF.

As DNA, the CDR3 is TGTGCCAGCAGTCCGGGACTAGCGGGCGAGACCCAGTACTTC. Encoded protein: CASSPGLAGETQYF. The V gene is TRBV2, the J gene TRBJ2-5; TRBD2 agrees at 12 bases. Trimming at V came to 5 bases and at J to 5 bases, leaving 3 bases not matched to a gene. Germline CDR1 reads SNHLY; CDR2 reads FYNNEI. CDR3 length equals 14 residues.

The gene calls are TRBV7-9 and TRBJ2-7; a weak D match, TRBD2 (6 bases). CDR1 and CDR2 from the germline V gene are SEHNR and FQNEAQ (reference sequence). This CDR3 has 14 residues. The V end lost 1 base, the J end lost 0 bases, and 7 bases lay between the germline ends. The CDR3 DNA sequence: TGTGCCAGCAGCTTAGGGGGGGACTCCTACGAGCAGTACTTC. It translates to CASSLGGDSYEQYF.

This rearrangement joins TRBV6-5 to TRBJ1-2; no firm D call. Trimming cost V 8 bases and J 4 bases, with 11 bases left between them. The length of the CDR3 is 12 residues. The germline gives CDR1 MNHEY, CDR2 SVGAGI. CDR3 coding DNA: TGTGCCAGCGGAGGTCAGGCCTATGGCTACACCTTC. Translating gives CASGGQAYGYTF.

The V call is TRBV15, the J call TRBJ1-3, with TRBD1 identical over 7 bases. Germline trimming cut 1 base from V and 2 bases from J; bases unmatched to any gene: 8. The germline CDR1 and CDR2 sequences are LNHNV and YYDKDF (reference sequence). This CDR3 comprises 17 residues. CDR3 nucleotide sequence: TGTGCCACCAGCAGAGGTACGGGACAGCTTACTGGAAACACCATATATTTT. Translation: CATSRGTGQLTGNTIYF.

The V call is TRBV5-5, the J call TRBJ2-7; D might be TRBD2 (6 bases). CDR1 is SGHKS and CDR2 is YYEKEE in the germline V gene (reference sequence). V lost 0 bases and J lost 3, with 10 bases in between. The CDR3 sequence is 14 residues long. The CDR3 nucleotides are TGTGCCAGCAGCTTGGTGTCCGGGAGCTACGAGCAGTACTTC. Protein product: CASSLVSGSYEQYF.

V is TRBV29-1 and J is TRBJ2-1; tentatively, D is TRBD2 (5 bases). The CDR3 runs 16 residues. Germline values: CDR1 SQVTM, CDR2 ANQGSEA. Trimming took off 7 bases at V and 2 bases at J, with 21 bases between the two ends. Here the CDR3 reads CSGDKSGLRTYNEQFF. The CDR3, as DNA: TGCAGCGGTGACAAAAGCGGACTCAGGACCTACAATGAGCAGTTCTTC.

This chain links TRBV5-4 with TRBJ2-5; 8 bases map to TRBD1. The DNA end is a closer match to TRBJ2-7, so the J assignment may be wrong. The CDR3 length is 14 residues. From germline, CDR1 is SGHNT and CDR2 YYREEE (reference sequence). The CDR3 sequence: CASSLFQGAYEQYF. The CDR3 DNA reads TGTGCCAGCAGCTTGTTCCAGGGGGCGTACGAGCAGTACTTC.

The chain employs TRBV5-4 and TRBJ1-4; the D gene is possibly TRBD1 (6 bases). The CDR3 runs to 15 residues. Per germline, CDR1 SGHNT and CDR2 YYREEE (reference sequence). V dropped 4 bases and J dropped 6 bases, with 16 bases sitting between them. The CDR3 nucleotides are TGTGCCAGCAGCGGCAAACAGGGAGTCGATGAAAAACTGTTTTTT. Protein: CASSGKQGVDEKLFF.

V usage is TRBV27 and J usage is TRBJ2-1; no firm D call. V lost 4 bases and J lost 10, with 20 bases in between. Germline V lookup: CDR1 MNHEY, CDR2 SMNVEV (reference sequence). This CDR3 has 15 residues. The CDR3 protein is CASSSDIAPIAEQFF. The DNA of the CDR3 is TGTGCCAGCAGTTCCGATATAGCTCCTATCGCGGAGCAGTTCTTC.

V gene TRBV11-2 combines with J gene TRBJ1-2, with 8 bases matching TRBD1. This CDR3 has 14 residues. Germline V gene data show CDR1 as SGHAT and CDR2 as FQNNGV. Losses at the gene ends were 5 bases for V and 3 bases for J; bases not matched to a gene: 5. This CDR3 is CASSRTGWHYGYTF. Written as DNA, the CDR3 is TGTGCCAGCAGCCGGACAGGGTGGCACTATGGCTACACCTTC.

As for this clone: Within the sample, other DNA sequences also encode this same CDR3. V is TRBV5-1 and J is TRBJ1-1, with D maybe TRBD1 (5 bases). This CDR3 comprises 15 residues. Between the trimmed V and J ends, which lost 0 bases and 0 bases, there was a span of 9 bases. Germline values: CDR1 SGHRS, CDR2 YFSETQ. The CDR3 region has the DNA TGCGCCAGCAGCTTGGCGGGACTCCTGAACACTGAAGCTTTCTTT. Its translation is CASSLAGLLNTEAFF.

The gene calls are TRBV30 and TRBJ1-3; D is perhaps TRBD1 (5 bases). The CDR3 spans 16 residues. The V gene lost 1 base and the J gene lost 0 bases, with 13 bases spanning the gap. Germline lookup yields CDR1 GTSNPN and CDR2 SVGIG (reference sequence). The CDR3 is CAWSAGLLSSGNTIYF. The DNA for the CDR3 is TGTGCCTGGAGTGCGGGACTTTTGAGCTCTGGAAACACCATATATTTT.